Sequencing of this TCR beta chain was carried out in a study of T cells in localized non-small cell lung cancer. Whole-study findings and limits: Among blood samples, higher T cell density accompanied longer overall survival.

Sequencing was performed with immunoSEQ multiplex PCR; in TCRdb, only in-frame clones are kept and a portion is missing. The repertoire holds about 3,200 clones, with more than 25% as singletons. This clone has more than one count but fewer than ten. Antigen unknown. This CDR3 is 14 amino acids long. Germline CDR1 MNHGY, CDR2 SAAAGT. V lost 6 bases, J lost 7 bases, and 15 bases lay in between. The sequencing here drew on lung tumor tissue, taken before any cancer treatment. V is TRBV6-8 and J is TRBJ1-4, with TRBD1 as a possible D gene (5 bases). The sequence was obtained from a man aged 35-69 years with stage I lung adenocarcinoma. The CDR3 loop reads CASSPGTAPEKLFF. In DNA form, the CDR3 reads TGTGCCAGCAGCCCCGGGACGGCACCTGAAAAACTGTTTTTT.